This record concerns one T cell receptor (beta chain) sequence. Its antigen specificity is not known. No qualities accompany the bases; no much larger clone lies one base away. In total, 500 to 700 healthy bone marrow donors made up the cohort. At the time of sampling, every cohort member was nominally healthy, though immune exposures that went unrecorded were likely present. The donor was CMV seronegative and was included in the group of several hundred seronegative cohort members. Every donor gave a peripheral blood sample, and the peripheral blood mononuclear cells from that sample were used for TCR beta sequencing. The Qiagen DNeasy Blood Extraction Kit was used to extract genomic DNA from the blood cell samples. Libraries were built with the immunoSEQ multiplex PCR assay. The multiplex PCR relied on a mix of 60 forward primers for TCR Vbeta segments and 13 reverse primers for TCR Jbeta segments. Amplification of the CDR3 region of rearranged TCR beta genes was performed with a multiplex PCR assay on genomic DNA. On the Illumina HiSeq System, the amplified TCR beta libraries were sequenced as 87-base-pair reads. Processing in the source paper ran as follows. Across the 500 to 700 repertoires, a later analysis counted tens of millions of unique TCR beta chains, some 11 million of which were shared by at least two donors. A nearest-neighbor algorithm error-corrected the raw reads and collapsed the reads into unique sequences, merging closely related sequences to remove PCR and sequencing errors. CDR3 sequences were aligned to IMGT reference sequences to assign V, D and J gene segments. For a sequence to be retained, a match of at least six nucleotides was required to both a V gene segment and a J gene segment. A rearrangement was called productive if the CDR3 had no stop codons and remained in frame with V and J, and every other rearrangement was called non-productive. Following IMGT convention, CDR3 was defined as the stretch from the second conserved V-encoded cysteine to the conserved J-encoded phenylalanine. The earlier analysis of around 640 of the donors excluded sequences that lacked an unambiguous match to a single V gene segment. In an earlier analysis of 587 of the donors, a V segment was called functional when productive rearrangements were above 56.7%, and segregating when the standard deviation between donors exceeded 5%. To diagnose cytomegalovirus status from the catalog of TCR beta chain sequences, a statistical classification framework was built. V and J gene assignment, in a later analysis, came from comparing TCR nucleotide sequences with IMGT/GENE-DB human TR gene sequences. The TCRdist pipeline was used in a later analysis to assign CDR3 sequences and most-parsimonious VDJ recombination scenarios. In a later analysis, every TCR beta chain was defined by the combination of its CDR3 amino acid sequence and its V-gene family, and reads without a unique V-gene family were dropped. To address suspected cross-contamination and a sequencing artifact, a later analysis removed over 500 highly shared, low-generation-probability nucleotide sequences. A later analysis calculated a clonal expansion index for each public chain from normalized within-repertoire ranks of inferred template counts. A later analysis computed generation probabilities with a VDJ recombination model fitted to out-of-frame rearrangements, and checked the results against IGoR. In a later analysis, TCR-TCR, TCR-HLA and TCR-CMV co-occurrence was scored with hypergeometric tests, and a repertoire-size bias correction was applied to TCR pairs. To estimate false discovery rates, a later analysis permuted the HLA or CMV assignments 20 times. In a later analysis, co-occurring TCRs were grouped using DBSCAN, and TCRdist sequence similarity was added for clustering within HLA-allele-positive subsets. For co-occurrence clustering, repertoires with fewer than 30,000 or more than 120,000 public chains were excluded, along with 4 to 6 repertoires with anomalous nucleotide sharing. TCRdb retrieved this table from immuneACCESS and kept in-frame rearrangements only. Not all clones are present; in checked studies, unresolved V genes account for under half, and no reason is known for the remainder. The D gene and trimming were derived from the DNA, and the V and J assignments and clone size from that table. In all, the sample holds tens of thousands of clones, and 63% of those were seen once. The ten largest clones capture 6.3% of the sample.

The sample belongs to a study of cytomegalovirus exposure and HLA in healthy donors (dated by TCRdb to the late 2010s). General notes on the study: In an earlier analysis of under 600 of the donors, 250 to 350 Gb of sequence data and 100 million or so unique TCR beta sequences from about 179 million T cells were reported. An early release covering 500 to 750 HLA-typed donors comprised approximately 300 gigabases of sequencing data and tens of millions of unique TCR sequences. Of the 398 genotyped donors, less than 90% were placed in the genetic ancestry cluster associated with self-reported Caucasian donors. The aim of the study was to test whether cataloging public T cell receptors could identify signatures of past pathogen exposure. Using immunosequencing, the study profiled T cell repertoires from approximately 700 subjects and related those repertoires to cytomegalovirus serostatus. A separate validation cohort of some 130 different subjects was used in addition to the roughly 640-subject first cohort. High-throughput TCR immunosequencing, statistical association of individual TCRs with disease status, and machine learning were combined to predict cytomegalovirus infection status. To study patterns of TCR occurrence, a later analysis re-analyzed previously published TCR beta repertoires from 600 to 750 donors and added high-resolution HLA genotyping. Rather than drawing on any new phenotypic data, the later analysis identified candidate immune exposures from TCR beta sequences and the way those sequences occurred across donors. An earlier analysis of approximately 630 of the donors applied high-throughput TCR beta sequencing to assess whether each TCR beta V gene segment acted as functional or pseudogenic. Donor age, sex, ethnicity and CMV serostatus were compiled alongside the repertoire data. Genome-wide SNP genotypes for about 60% of the roughly 700 donors were used in a later genetic analysis, which treated that subset as a discovery cohort. Every discovery cohort repertoire had been produced on one sequencing platform. Both class I and class II loci were covered by HLA typing, at four-digit resolution. The number of typed donors differed by locus: 629-630 for A, B, C, DRB1 and DQB1; about 520 for DQA1; 600 to 610 for DPA1; and 400 to 480 for DPB1. About 5 DR-DQ haplotypes were handled as single units for association and clustering, since linkage in the cohort was strong. On average, approximately 250,000 unique TCR beta nucleotide sequences were sequenced per donor among about 400 genotyped donors of the cohort, with 15% to 20% of those sequences being non-productive.

The investigation overall reported the following: This cohort had only TCR beta chains sequenced, and the lack of alpha or paired-chain data limited which features could be detected. The earlier analysis of about 600 of the donors excluded about 16 rarely observed V segments, including chromosome 9 orphons, because counts were too low. In an earlier analysis of around 600 of the donors, most TCR beta V segments appeared in productive rearrangements about 90% or about 30% of the time, broadly matching IMGT annotations. A later genetic analysis reported fewer N-insertions in productive TCRs among donors in an Asian-associated ancestry cluster than the roughly 700-donor mean. Roughly uniform sequencing depth across donors was assumed in presence/absence analyses, although this assumption may not hold. In the study, some 180 TCR beta chains were listed as associated with cytomegalovirus. Linkage disequilibrium might explain the correlated functional status among segregating V segments, but an unknown experimental factor could not be ruled out. A further reported finding was that TCR beta sequences accurately predicted the HLA-A and HLA-B alleles for most subjects in the first cohort. A later analysis found that most CMV-associated TCR beta chains appeared HLA-restricted, with HLA associations seemingly driven largely by CMV exposure. The classifier was reported to diagnose cytomegalovirus status with high specificity and sensitivity in both the original cohort and the validation cohort. In a later analysis, TCR association rates were found to vary across HLA loci, with the most associated TCRs seen for DRB1 alleles and the fewest for HLA-C alleles. A cluster of highly shared sequence variants was judged likely to represent a technical artifact of the sequencing pipeline. In a later analysis, HLA-associated TCR beta chains were found to be more clonally expanded and to have lower generation probabilities than equally common non-associated chains. When HLA alleles, especially DR and DQ, strongly co-occurred, TCR associations were difficult to assign to individual alleles. A later analysis reported that several top co-occurrence clusters appeared linked to parvovirus B19, influenza, CMV and Epstein-Barr virus. A later genetic analysis associated a missense DCLRE1C variant with V-gene and J-gene trimming of TCR beta chains, and an independent cohort replicated the association. Across donors, most TCR sequences were observed very rarely, whereas some public TCRs were present in many individuals. At a false discovery rate of 0.05, a later analysis linked around 15,000 TCR beta sequences to specific HLA alleles. Because some donors lacked HLA typing at each locus, the association tests relied only on the typed subset. Three of the identified cytomegalovirus-associated TCR beta chains were confirmed in vitro to be specific for cytomegalovirus antigens. The authors suggested that the approach could potentially be extended to other disease states and immunological phenotypes. For the cohort, immune exposure information was limited to CMV serostatus.

This TCR was recovered from a woman aged 30 to 39 in good health and CMV-seronegative. Sequencing was done on a sample of PBMCs.

For the CDR3, the sequence is CASSLTGETEAFF. The nucleotide sequence reads as follows: TGCGCCAGCAGCTTGACAGGGGAAACTGAAGCTTTCTTT. The chain joins TRBV5-1 to TRBJ1-1, with 7 middle bases fitting TRBD1. The CDR3, cysteine through phenylalanine, is 13 amino acids long. CDR3 DNA is the only sequence kept; it has 39 bases, read in frame from the first base. For this chain, trimming is 1 base at the V end and 5 bases at the J end, and the number of junction bases without a gene match is 2. The germline V gene specifies SGHRS as CDR1 and YFSETQ as CDR2.